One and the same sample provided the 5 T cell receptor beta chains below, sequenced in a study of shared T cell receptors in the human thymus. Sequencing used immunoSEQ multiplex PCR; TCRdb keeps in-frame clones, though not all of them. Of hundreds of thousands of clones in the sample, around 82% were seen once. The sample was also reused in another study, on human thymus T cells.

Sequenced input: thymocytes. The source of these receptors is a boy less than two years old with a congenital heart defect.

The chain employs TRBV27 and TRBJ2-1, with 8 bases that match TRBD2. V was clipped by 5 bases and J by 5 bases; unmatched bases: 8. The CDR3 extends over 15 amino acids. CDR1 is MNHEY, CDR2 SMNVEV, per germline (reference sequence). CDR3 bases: TGTGCCAGCAGTCCTGCGGGACTAGGGGACAATGAGCAGTTCTTC. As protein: CASSPAGLGDNEQFF.

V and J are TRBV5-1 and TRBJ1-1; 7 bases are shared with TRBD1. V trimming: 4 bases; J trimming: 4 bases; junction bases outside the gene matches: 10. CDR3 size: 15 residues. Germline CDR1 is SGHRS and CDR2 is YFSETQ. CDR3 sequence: CASSPRKGASTEAFF. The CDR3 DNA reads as TGCGCCAGCAGCCCCCGGAAGGGGGCGTCCACTGAAGCTTTCTTT.

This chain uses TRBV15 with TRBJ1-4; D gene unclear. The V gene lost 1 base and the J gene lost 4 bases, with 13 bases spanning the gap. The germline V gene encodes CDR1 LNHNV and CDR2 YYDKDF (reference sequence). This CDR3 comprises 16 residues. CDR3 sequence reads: CATSRGTEGGNEKLFF. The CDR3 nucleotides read TGTGCCACCAGCAGAGGTACGGAGGGAGGTAATGAAAAACTGTTTTTT.

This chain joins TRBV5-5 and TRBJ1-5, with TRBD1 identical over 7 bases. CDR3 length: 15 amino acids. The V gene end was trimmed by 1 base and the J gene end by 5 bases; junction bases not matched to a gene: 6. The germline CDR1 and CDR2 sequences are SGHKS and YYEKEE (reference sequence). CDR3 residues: CASSLFGQGDQPQHF. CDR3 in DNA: TGTGCCAGCAGCTTGTTTGGGCAGGGGGATCAGCCCCAGCATTTT.

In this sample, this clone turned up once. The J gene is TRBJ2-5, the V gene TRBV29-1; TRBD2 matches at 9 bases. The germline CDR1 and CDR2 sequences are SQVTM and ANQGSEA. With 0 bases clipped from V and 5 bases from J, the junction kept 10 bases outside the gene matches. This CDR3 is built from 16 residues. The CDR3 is CSVEDQASGIWETQYF. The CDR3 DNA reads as TGCAGCGTTGAAGATCAGGCTAGCGGGATTTGGGAGACCCAGTACTTC.